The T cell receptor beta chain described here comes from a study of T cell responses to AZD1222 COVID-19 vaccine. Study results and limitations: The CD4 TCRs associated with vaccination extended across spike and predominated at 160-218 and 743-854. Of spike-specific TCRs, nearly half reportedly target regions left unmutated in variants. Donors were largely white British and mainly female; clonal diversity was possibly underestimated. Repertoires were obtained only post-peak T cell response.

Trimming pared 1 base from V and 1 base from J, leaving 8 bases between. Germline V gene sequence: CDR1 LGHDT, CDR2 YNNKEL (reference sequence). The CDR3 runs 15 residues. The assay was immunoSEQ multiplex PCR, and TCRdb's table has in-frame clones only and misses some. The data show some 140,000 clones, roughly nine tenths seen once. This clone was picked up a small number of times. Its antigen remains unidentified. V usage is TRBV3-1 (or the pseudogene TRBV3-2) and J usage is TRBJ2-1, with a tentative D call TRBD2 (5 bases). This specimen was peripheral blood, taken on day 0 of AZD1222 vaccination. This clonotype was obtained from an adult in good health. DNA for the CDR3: TGTGCCAGCAGCCAAGGACTAAGGTCCTACAATGAGCAGTTCTTC. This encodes CASSQGLRSYNEQFF.